Here is one TCR beta chain with its context. The target antigen is unknown. The read comes to an end 3 residues before the CDR3 does, leaving the germline J gene to fill in the end. MY09/MY11 PCR detected cervical HPV DNA; dot-blot assigned genotypes. The sample comes from a study of T cells in women clearing cervical HPV infection. The study, taken as a whole, reports: TRBV6-7 relative abundance averaged approximately 0.1% in cases and roughly 0.17% in controls.

Germline CDR1 is SQVTM and CDR2 is ANQGSEA. The junction had 6 bases not matched to a gene; V was cut back by 0 bases and J by 3 bases. The CDR3 covers 15 residues. The method was immunoSEQ multiplex PCR; TCRdb's version includes in-frame clones alone and lacks a portion of them. The sample table includes 25,000 to 30,000 clones. This chain uses TRBV29-1 with TRBJ1-2; TRBD1 matches at 8 bases. The origin of this receptor is a woman between 18 and 69 years old with a cervical HPV16 infection that either progressed to CIN3+ or cleared (not recorded which). Sequenced material: blood buffy coat. CDR3 sequence: CSVEDPGGPYYGYTF. CDR3 DNA, as far as it was read: TGCAGCGTTGAAGATCCAGGGGGCCCTTACTATGGC.